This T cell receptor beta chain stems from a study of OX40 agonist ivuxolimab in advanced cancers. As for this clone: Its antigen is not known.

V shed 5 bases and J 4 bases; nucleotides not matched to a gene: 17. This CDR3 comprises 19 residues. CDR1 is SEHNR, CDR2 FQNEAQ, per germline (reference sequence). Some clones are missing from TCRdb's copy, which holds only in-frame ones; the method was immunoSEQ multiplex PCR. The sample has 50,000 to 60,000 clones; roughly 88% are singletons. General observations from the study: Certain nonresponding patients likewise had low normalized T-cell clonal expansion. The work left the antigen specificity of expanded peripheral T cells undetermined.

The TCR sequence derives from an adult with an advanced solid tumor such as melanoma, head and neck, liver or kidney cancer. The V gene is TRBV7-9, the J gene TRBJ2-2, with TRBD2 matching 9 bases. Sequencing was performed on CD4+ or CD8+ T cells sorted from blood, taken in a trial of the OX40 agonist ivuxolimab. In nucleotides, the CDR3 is TGTGCCAGCAGCCCGGGTGGGCTAGCGGGGCCGAGAGGCACCGGGGAGCTGTTTTTT. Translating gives CASSPGGLAGPRGTGELFF.